This TCR beta chain was captured in a study of early T cells in non-severe SARS-CoV-2 infection. Trimming took 3 bases from V and 9 from J; bases not matched to a gene: 5. This CDR3 is 14 amino acids long. Germline values: CDR1 MGHRA, CDR2 YSYEKL. One entry per CDR3 protein results from TCRdb running MiXCR on the 5' RACE reads. The sample lists roughly 64,000 distinct CDR3 sequences, roughly 10% occurring once. The sample holds a few counts of this clonotype. Sequencing was performed on whole blood, taken at baseline. This sequence originates from an adult who was a healthcare worker with PCR-confirmed SARS-CoV-2 infection or an uninfected control (not recorded which). This chain links TRBV4-1 with TRBJ2-1; 10 bases align to TRBD1. The CDR3 coding sequence is TGCGCCAGCAGCCAGATGGACAGGGGGGGTGAGCAGTTCTTC. It specifies CASSQMDRGGEQFF.